This T cell receptor (beta chain) was documented in a study of blood T cell repertoires in COVID-19 (dated by TCRdb to 2018 to 2020). As for the study more broadly: Collaborator samples came from the United States, Italy and Spain and covered acute and convalescent phases of COVID-19. The sample metadata nearly always contained a de-identified subject ID, COVID-19 status, age in years and sex. The dataset comprised deeply sampled blood TCRbeta repertoires from subjects exposed to, actively infected with, or recovered from COVID-19. Where available, HLA class I and class II types were taken from metadata supplied by the sample provider and were not determined by assay-based typing. The repertoires were made available in a free public database intended to serve as a resource for research on the immune response to SARS-CoV-2. Samples were obtained from the ongoing ImmuneRACE study (first 160 participants) and from approximately 1,200 subjects provided by 6 global collaborators. The material from the prospective study consisted of cDNA or gDNA derived from T cells, B-cell-depleted T cells, or PBMCs.

The study at large found these results: The amount of clinical and demographic metadata varied by source and participant and was provided uncurated.

TCRbeta CDR3 regions were amplified from genomic DNA by means of the immunoSEQ Assay, a bias-controlled multiplex PCR. Per the original workflow: Nucleated cell counts per sample were estimated from amplification of reference gene primers within the assay. To quantify the absolute abundance of each unique TCRbeta CDR3 rearrangement, sequence reads were collapsed and filtered. For each sample, productive Simpson clonality was calculated as the square root of Simpson's diversity index across productive rearrangements. TCRdb carries this immuneACCESS record with in-frame sequences only. Its versions omit some clonotypes, under half of them owing to an unresolved V gene in the studies checked, with the rest unexplained. The V and J calls and clone size are taken from that table; D and trimming were inferred from the DNA. The sample includes approximately 500,000 clones, with over 75% observed a single time. Over 1.5% of the sample rests with the top ten.

This clone appeared a few times. Its antigen is still unknown. No clone much larger than this one lies a single base away; base qualities are absent. Enrolling through a virtual design, the prospective study's participants ranged in age from about 18 to 100 years and lived across roughly 23 United States geographic areas. In the prospective study, participants were assigned to cohorts based on the clinical history participants reported in a screening survey and a study questionnaire. Recovered participants in ImmuneRACE Cohort 3 were defined by two consecutive negative NP/OP PCR tests, clearance by a healthcare professional, or resolution of symptoms. Mobile phlebotomists in the prospective study collected whole blood, serum and a nasopharyngeal or oropharyngeal swab from every participant. Over an approximately 2-month period, participants in the prospective study had the option of providing additional blood draws and questionnaires. Before DNA extraction, prospective study blood samples were shipped either frozen or at room temperature.

V lost 5 bases and J lost 3 bases, and the count of bases not matched to a germline gene is 6. Per the germline V gene (reference sequence), LNHDA is the CDR1 and SQIVND is the CDR2. From its cysteine to its phenylalanine, the CDR3 spans 14 amino acids. Only the CDR3 part of the read is kept: 42 bases, read in frame from the first base. The receptor's source is a woman in her forties who had recovered from COVID-19. The sequencing input was PBMCs or T cells enriched from blood (not recorded which). The rearrangement joined TRBV19 to TRBJ1-2; 7 bases in between match TRBD1. The sequenced DNA is TGTGCCAGTAGTTGGGGACAGTCCTACTATGGCTACACCTTC. Its translation reads: CASSWGQSYYGYTF.